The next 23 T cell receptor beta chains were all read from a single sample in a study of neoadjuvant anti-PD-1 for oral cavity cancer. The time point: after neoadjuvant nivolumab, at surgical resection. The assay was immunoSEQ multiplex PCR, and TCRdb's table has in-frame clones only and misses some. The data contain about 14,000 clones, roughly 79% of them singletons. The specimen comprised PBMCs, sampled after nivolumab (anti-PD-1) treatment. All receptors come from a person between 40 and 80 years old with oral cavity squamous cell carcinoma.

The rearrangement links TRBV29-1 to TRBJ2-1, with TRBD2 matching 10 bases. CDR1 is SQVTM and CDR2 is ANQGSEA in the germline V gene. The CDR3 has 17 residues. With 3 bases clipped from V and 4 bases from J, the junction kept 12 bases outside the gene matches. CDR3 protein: CSVDKAGGPFLYNEQFF. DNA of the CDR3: TGCAGCGTTGATAAAGCGGGAGGGCCTTTTCTTTACAATGAGCAGTTCTTC.

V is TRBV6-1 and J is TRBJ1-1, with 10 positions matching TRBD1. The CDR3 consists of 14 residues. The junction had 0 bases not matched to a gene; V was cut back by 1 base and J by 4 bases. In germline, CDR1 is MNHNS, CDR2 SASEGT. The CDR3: CASSEGTGGTEAFF. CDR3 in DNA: TGTGCCAGCAGTGAAGGGACAGGGGGCACTGAAGCTTTCTTT.

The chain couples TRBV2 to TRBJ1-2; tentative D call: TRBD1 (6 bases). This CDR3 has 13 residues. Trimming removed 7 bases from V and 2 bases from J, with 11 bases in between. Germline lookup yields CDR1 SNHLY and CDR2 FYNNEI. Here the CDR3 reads CASKDGQNYGYTF. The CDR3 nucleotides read TGTGCCAGCAAGGACGGACAGAACTATGGCTACACCTTC.

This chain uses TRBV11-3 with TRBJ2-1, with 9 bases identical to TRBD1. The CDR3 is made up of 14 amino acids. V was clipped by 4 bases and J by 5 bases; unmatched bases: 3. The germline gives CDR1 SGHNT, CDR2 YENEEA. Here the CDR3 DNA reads TGTGCCAGCAGCTCCCGGGACAGGGACAATGAGCAGTTCTTC. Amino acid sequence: CASSSRDRDNEQFF.

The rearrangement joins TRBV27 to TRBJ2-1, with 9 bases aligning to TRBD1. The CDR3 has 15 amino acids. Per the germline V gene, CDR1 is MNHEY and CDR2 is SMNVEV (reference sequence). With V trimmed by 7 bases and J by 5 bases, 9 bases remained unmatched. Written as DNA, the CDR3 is TGTGCCAGCATACCCGGGACAGGGAGGGACAATGAGCAGTTCTTC. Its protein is CASIPGTGRDNEQFF.

CDR3 nucleotides: TGCGCCAGCAGTGGGGACCGAAATGAGCAGTTCTTC. It specifies CASSGDRNEQFF. The genes are TRBV10-2 and TRBJ2-1; D might be TRBD1 or TRBD2, each matching 5 bases. V shed 4 bases and J shed 7 bases, with 8 bases lying between them. Germline V gene lookup returns CDR1 WSHSY and CDR2 SAAADI. CDR3 length equals 12 residues.

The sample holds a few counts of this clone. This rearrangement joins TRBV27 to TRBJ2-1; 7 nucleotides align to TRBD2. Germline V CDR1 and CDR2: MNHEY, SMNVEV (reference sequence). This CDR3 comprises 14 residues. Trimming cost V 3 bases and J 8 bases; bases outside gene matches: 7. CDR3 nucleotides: TGTGCCAGCAGTTTGCGGGAGAGGGTATATGAGCAGTTCTTC. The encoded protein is CASSLRERVYEQFF.

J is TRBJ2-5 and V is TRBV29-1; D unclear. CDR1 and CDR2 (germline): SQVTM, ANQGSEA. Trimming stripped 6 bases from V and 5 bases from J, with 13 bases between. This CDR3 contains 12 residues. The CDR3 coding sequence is TGCAGCGTAGGCGGACCTCCGGAGACCCAGTACTTC. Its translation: CSVGGPPETQYF.

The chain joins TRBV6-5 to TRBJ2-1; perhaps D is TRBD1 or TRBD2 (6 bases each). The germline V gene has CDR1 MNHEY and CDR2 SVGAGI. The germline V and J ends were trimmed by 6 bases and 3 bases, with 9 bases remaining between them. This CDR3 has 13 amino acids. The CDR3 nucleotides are TGTGCCAGCAGAGGGGGAGGCTACAATGAGCAGTTCTTC. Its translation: CASRGGGYNEQFF.

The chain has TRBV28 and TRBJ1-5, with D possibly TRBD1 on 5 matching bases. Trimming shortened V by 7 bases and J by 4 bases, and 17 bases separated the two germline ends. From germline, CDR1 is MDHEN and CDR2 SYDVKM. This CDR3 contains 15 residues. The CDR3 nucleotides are TGTGCCAGCAAACAGCAGGGTGCAAGAAATCAGCCCCAGCATTTT. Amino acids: CASKQQGARNQPQHF. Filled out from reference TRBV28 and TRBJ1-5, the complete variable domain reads DVKVTQSSRYLVKRTGEKVFLECVQDMDHENMFWYRQDPGLGLRLIYFSYDVKMKEKGDIPEGYSVSREKKERFSLILESASTNQTSMYLCASKQQGARNQPQHFGDGTRLSIL.

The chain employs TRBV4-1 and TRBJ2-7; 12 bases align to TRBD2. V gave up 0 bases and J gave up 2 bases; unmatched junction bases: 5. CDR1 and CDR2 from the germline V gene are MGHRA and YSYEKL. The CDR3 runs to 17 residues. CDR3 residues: CASSQEVTSGGTYEQYF. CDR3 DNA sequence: TGCGCCAGCAGCCAAGAAGTGACTAGCGGGGGTACCTACGAGCAGTACTTC.

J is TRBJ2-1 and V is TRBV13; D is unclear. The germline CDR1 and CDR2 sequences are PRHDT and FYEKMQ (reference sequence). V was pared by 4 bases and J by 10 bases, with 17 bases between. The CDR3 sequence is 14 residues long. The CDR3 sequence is CASSSYSGPREQFF. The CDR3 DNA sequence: TGTGCCAGCAGCTCATATTCGGGCCCCAGAGAGCAGTTCTTC.

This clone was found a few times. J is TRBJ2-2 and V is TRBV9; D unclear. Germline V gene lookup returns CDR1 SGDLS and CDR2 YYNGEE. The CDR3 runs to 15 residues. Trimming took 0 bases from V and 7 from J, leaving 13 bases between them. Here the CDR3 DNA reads TGTGCCAGCAGCGTAGGGCCCCTCGTCGGCGGGGAGCTGTTTTTT. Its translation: CASSVGPLVGGELFF.

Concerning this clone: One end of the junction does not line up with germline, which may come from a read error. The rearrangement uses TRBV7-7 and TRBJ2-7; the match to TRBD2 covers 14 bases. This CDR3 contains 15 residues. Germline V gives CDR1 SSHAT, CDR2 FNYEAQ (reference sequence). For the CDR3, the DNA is TGTGCTAGCAGCCGGCCGGGACTAGCGGGAGACGAGCAGTACTTC. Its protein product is CASSRPGLAGDEQYF.

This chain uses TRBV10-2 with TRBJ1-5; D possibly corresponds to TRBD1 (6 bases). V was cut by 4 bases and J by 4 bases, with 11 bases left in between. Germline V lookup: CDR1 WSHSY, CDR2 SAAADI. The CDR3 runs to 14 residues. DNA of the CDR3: TGCGCCAGCAGTGGGATTCAGGGGAATCAGCCCCAGCATTTT. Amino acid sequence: CASSGIQGNQPQHF.

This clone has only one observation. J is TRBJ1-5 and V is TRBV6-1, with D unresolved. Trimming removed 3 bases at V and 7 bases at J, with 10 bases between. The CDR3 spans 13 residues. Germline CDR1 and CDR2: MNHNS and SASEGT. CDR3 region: CASSDRLRQPQHF. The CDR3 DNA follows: TGTGCCAGCAGTGACAGGTTGCGACAGCCCCAGCATTTT.

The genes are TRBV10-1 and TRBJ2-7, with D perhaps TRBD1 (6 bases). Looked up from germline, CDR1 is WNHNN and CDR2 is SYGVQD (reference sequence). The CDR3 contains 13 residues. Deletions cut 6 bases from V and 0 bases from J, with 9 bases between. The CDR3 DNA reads TGCGCCAGCAGCGGGACACCCTCCTACGAGCAGTACTTC. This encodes CASSGTPSYEQYF.

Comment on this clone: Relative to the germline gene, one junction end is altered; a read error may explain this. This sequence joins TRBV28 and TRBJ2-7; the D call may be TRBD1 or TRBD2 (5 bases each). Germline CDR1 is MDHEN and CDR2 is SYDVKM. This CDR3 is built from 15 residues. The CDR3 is CASSPRDRPSHEQYF. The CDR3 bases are TGTGCCAGCAGTCCTCGGGACCGACCCTCCCACGAGCAGTACTTC.

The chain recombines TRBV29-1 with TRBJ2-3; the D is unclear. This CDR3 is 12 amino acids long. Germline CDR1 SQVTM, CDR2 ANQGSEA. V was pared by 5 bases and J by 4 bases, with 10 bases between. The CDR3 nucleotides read TGCAGCGTTAGAGGTGCCGCAGATACGCAGTATTTT. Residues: CSVRGAADTQYF.

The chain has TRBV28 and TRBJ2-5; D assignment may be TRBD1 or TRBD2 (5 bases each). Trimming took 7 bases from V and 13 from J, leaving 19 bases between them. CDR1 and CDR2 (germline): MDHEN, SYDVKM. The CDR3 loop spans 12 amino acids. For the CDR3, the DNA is TGTGCCAGCATCGACGGGGCCCTCCGGGCGTACTTC. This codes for CASIDGALRAYF.

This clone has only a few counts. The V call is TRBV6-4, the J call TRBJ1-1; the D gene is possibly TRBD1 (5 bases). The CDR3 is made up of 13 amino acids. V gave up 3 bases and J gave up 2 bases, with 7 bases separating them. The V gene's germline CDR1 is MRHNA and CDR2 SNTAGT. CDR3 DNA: TGTGCCAGCAGTGAACAGGCTAACACTGAAGCTTTCTTT. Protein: CASSEQANTEAFF.

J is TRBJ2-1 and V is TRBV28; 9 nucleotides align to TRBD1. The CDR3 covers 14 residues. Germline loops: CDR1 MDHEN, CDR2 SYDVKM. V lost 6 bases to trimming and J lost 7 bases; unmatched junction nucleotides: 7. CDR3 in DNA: TGTGCCAGCAGGCGGGACAGGGATGTAAATGAGCAGTTCTTC. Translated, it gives CASRRDRDVNEQFF.

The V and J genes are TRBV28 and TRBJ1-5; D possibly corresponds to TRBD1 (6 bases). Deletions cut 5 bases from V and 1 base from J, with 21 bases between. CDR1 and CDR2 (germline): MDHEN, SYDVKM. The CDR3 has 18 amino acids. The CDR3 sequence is CASSAGQLFLDSNQPQHF. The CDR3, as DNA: TGTGCCAGCAGTGCCGGACAGCTTTTTTTGGACAGCAATCAGCCCCAGCATTTT.